The T cell receptor beta chain under discussion was sequenced for a study of blood T cell repertoires in COVID-19. Study background: Samples of COVID-19 (acute and convalescent) were obtained from the United States, Italy and Spain. From T cells, B-cell-depleted T cells, or PBMCs came the material, which was cDNA or gDNA.

Methods used by the authors: Amplification from reference gene primers served as the basis for estimated nucleated cell counts. Method: immunoSEQ multiplex PCR; TCRdb's copy keeps in-frame clones and lacks some. V and J calls and clone size are those listed in that table; D and trimming were worked out from the DNA. The table lists approximately 450,000 clones, nearly 90% of them singletons. Germline CDR1 MDHEN, CDR2 SYDVKM. The V segment lost 3 bases and the J segment 6 bases; nucleotides outside the gene matches: 8. CDR3 length: 16 amino acids. The source of this sequence is a woman aged 18 to 35 with acute COVID-19. Sequenced input: PBMCs or T cells enriched from blood (not recorded which). The chain links TRBV28 to TRBJ2-2, with TRBD2 matching over 9 bases. The CDR3 region has the DNA TGTGCCAGCAGTTTTCCTACCGGGACTAGCTCCGGGGAGCTGTTTTTT. Amino acids: CASSFPTGTSSGELFF.